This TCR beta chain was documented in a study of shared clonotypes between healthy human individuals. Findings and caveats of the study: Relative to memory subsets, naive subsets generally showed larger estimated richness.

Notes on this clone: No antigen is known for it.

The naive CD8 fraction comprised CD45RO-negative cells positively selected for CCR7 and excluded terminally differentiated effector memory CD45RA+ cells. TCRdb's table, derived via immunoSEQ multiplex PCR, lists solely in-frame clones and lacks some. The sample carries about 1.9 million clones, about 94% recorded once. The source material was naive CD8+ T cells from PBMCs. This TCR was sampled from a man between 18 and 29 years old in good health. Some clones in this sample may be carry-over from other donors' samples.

CDR3 sequence reads: CSVVGPGPDMGYTF. Here the CDR3 DNA reads TGCAGCGTTGTAGGACCCGGGCCCGATATGGGCTACACCTTC. The genes are TRBV29-1 and TRBJ1-2; D gene uncertain. Trimming left V 4 bases short and J 8 bases short, with 20 bases between. Per germline, CDR1 SQVTM and CDR2 ANQGSEA. The CDR3 consists of 14 residues.